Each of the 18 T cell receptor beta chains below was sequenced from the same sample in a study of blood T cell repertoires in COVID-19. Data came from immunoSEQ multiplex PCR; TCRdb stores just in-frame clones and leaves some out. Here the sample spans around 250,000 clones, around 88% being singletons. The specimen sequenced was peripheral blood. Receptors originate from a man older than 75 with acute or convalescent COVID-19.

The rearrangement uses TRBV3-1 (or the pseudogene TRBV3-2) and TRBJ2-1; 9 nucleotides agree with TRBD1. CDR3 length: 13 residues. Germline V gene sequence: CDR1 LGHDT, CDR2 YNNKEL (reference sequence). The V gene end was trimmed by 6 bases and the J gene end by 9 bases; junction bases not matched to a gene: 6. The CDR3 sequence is CASSSGTGREQFF. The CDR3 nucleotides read TGTGCCAGCAGTTCCGGGACAGGGCGTGAGCAGTTCTTC.

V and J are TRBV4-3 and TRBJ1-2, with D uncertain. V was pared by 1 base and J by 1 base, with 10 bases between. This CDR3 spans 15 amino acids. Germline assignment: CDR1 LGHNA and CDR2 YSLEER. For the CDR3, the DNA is TGCGCCAGCAGCCAAGGGGCCGAGTTTAACTATGGCTACACCTTC. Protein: CASSQGAEFNYGYTF.

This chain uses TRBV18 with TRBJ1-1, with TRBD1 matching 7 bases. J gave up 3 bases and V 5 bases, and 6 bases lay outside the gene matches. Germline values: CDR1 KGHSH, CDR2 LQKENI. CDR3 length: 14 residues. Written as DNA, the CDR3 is TGTGCCAGCTCAGACCGGGACAGATACACTGAAGCTTTCTTT. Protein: CASSDRDRYTEAFF.

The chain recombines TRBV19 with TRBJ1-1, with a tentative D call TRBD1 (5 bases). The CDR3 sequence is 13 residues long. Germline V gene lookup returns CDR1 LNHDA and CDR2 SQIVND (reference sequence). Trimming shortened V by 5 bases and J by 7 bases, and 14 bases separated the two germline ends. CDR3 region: CASSFRRGGEAFF. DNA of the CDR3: TGTGCCAGTAGTTTCAGGAGGGGTGGTGAAGCTTTCTTT.

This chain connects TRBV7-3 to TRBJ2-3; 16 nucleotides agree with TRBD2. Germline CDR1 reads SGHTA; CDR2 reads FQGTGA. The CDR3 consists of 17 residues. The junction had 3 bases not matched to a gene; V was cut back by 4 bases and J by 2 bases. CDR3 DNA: TGTGCCAGCAGCTCCGGGACTAGCGGGAGGGCCACAGATACGCAGTATTTT. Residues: CASSSGTSGRATDTQYF.

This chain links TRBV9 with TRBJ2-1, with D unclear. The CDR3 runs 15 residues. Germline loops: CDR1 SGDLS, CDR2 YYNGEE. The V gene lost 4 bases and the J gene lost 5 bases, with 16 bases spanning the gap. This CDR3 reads CASSPGLQTNNEQFF. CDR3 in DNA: TGTGCCAGCAGCCCAGGTCTCCAGACAAACAATGAGCAGTTCTTC.

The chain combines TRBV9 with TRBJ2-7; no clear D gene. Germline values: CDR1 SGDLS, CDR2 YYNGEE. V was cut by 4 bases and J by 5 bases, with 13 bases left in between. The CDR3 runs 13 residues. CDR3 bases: TGTGCCAGCAGCACAGACCCCAGCAACGAGCAGTACTTC. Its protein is CASSTDPSNEQYF.

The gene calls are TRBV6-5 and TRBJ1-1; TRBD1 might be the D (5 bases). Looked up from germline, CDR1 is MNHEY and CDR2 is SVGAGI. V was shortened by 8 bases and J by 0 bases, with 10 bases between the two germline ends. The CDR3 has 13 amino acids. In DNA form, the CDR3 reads TGTGCCAGCGGGGCAGTATTGAACACTGAAGCTTTCTTT. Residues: CASGAVLNTEAFF.

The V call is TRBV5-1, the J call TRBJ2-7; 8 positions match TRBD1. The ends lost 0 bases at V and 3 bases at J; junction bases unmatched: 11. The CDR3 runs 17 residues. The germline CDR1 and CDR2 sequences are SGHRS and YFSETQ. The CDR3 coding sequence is TGCGCCAGCAGCTTGGGGTTGACAGGGGACTTCGTCTACGAGCAGTACTTC. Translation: CASSLGLTGDFVYEQYF.

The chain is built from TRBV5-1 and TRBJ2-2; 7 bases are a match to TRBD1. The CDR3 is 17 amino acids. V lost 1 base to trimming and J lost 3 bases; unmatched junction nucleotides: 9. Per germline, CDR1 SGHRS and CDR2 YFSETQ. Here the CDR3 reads CASSLTGTATDTGELFF. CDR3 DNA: TGCGCCAGCAGCTTGACCGGGACAGCTACGGACACCGGGGAGCTGTTTTTT.

The DNA of the CDR3 is TGCGCCAGCAGCCTAACTAGCGGCTCCTACAATGAGCAGTTCTTC. Protein product: CASSLTSGSYNEQFF. The genes are TRBV4-1 and TRBJ2-1, with 8 bases identical to TRBD2. Losses at the gene ends were 4 bases for V and 0 bases for J; bases not matched to a gene: 2. There are 15 residues in the CDR3. The germline CDR1 and CDR2 sequences are MGHRA and YSYEKL.

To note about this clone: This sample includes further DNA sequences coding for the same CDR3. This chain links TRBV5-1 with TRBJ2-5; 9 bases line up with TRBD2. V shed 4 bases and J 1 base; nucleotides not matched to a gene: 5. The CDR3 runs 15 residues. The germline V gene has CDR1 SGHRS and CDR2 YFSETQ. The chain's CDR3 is CASSPQRGVQETQYF. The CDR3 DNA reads TGCGCCAGCAGCCCGCAGCGGGGGGTCCAAGAGACCCAGTACTTC. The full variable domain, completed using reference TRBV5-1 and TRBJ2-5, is KAGVTQTPRYLIKTRGQQVTLSCSPISGHRSVSWYQQTPGQGLQFLFEYFSETQRNKGNFPGRFSGRQFSNSRSEMNVSTLELGDSALYLCASSPQRGVQETQYFGPGTRLLVL.

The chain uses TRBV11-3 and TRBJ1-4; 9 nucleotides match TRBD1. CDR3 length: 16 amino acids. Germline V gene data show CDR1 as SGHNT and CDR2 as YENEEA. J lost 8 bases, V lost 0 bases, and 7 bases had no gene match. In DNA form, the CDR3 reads TGTGCCAGCAGCTTAGAGGGGGACAGGGTCAACGAAAAACTGTTTTTT. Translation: CASSLEGDRVNEKLFF. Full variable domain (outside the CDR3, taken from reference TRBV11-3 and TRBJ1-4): EAGVVQSPRYKIIEKKQPVAFWCNPISGHNTLYWYLQNLGQGPELLIRYENEEAVDDSQLPKDRFSAERLKGVDSTLKIQPAELGDSAVYLCASSLEGDRVNEKLFFGSGTQLSVL.

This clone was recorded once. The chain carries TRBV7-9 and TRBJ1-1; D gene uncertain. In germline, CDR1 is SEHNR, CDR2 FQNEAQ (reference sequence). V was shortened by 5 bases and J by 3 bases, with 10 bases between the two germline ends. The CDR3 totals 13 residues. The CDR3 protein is CASSLMRDTEAFF. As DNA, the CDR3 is TGTGCCAGCAGCCTCATGAGGGACACTGAAGCTTTCTTT. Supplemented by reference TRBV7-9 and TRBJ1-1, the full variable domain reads DTGVSQNPRHKITKRGQNVTFRCDPISEHNRLYWYRQTLGQGPEFLTYFQNEAQLEKSRLLSDRFSAERPKGSFSTLEIQRTEQGDSAMYLCASSLMRDTEAFFGQGTRLTVV.

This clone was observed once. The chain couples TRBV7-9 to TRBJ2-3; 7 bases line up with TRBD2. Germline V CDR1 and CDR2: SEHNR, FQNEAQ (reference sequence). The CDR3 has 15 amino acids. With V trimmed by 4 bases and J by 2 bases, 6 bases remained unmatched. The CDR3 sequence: CASSSSGLNTDTQYF. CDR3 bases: TGTGCCAGCAGCTCCTCGGGACTAAACACAGATACGCAGTATTTT.

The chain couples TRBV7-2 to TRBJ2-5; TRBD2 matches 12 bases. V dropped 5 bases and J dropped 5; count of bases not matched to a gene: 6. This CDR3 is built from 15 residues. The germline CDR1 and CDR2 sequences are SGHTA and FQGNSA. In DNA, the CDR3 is TGTGCCAGCAGCGAGCTAGCGGGGGGGCAGGAGACCCAGTACTTC. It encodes CASSELAGGQETQYF.

The CDR3 coding sequence is TGTGCCAGCAGTCCGGGACATCAAGCTTTCTTT. The encoded protein is CASSPGHQAFF. The genes are TRBV28 and TRBJ1-1; TRBD1 is a possible D gene (6 bases). The CDR3 spans 11 residues. CDR1 is MDHEN, CDR2 SYDVKM, per germline. V was pared by 5 bases and J by 9 bases, with 10 bases between.

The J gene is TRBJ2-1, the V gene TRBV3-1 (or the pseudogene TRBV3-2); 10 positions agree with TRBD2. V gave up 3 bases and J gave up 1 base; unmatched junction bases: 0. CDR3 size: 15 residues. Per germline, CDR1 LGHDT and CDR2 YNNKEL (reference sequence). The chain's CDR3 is CASSQGLASYNEQFF. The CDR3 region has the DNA TGTGCCAGCAGCCAGGGACTAGCGTCCTACAATGAGCAGTTCTTC.